Below, one T cell receptor beta chain is given with its context. The sample is drawn from a study of blood T cell repertoires in COVID-19. Study at large: Acute and convalescent COVID-19 samples came from the United States, Italy and Spain. Nucleic acid was either cDNA or gDNA, and it came from T cells, B-cell-depleted T cells, or PBMCs.

Original handling: From reference gene primer amplification, estimates of nucleated cell counts were derived. Profiling relied on immunoSEQ multiplex PCR, and the TCRdb table lists in-frame clones only, not all of them. Clonal size and the V and J genes are those of that table, whereas D and trimming came from the DNA. Of roughly 110,000 clones listed, roughly 85% are singletons. The sequencing sample was made of peripheral blood. This TCR was sampled from a human donor in a cohort sampled during active COVID-19.

The CDR3 loop is CASSMSVNNEQFF. CDR3 DNA: TGTGCCAGTAGTATGTCCGTAAACAATGAGCAGTTCTTC. The rearrangement joins TRBV19 to TRBJ2-1; no reliable D call. The CDR3 has 13 amino acids. Germline V CDR1 and CDR2: LNHDA, SQIVND (reference sequence). V lost 3 bases and J 5 bases, leaving 8 bases between the germline ends. The full variable domain, in which reference TRBV19 and TRBJ2-1 provide the parts outside the CDR3, is DGGITQSPKYLFRKEGQNVTLSCEQNLNHDAMYWYRQDPGQGLRLIYYSQIVNDFQKGDIAEGYSVSREKKESFPLTVTSAQKNPTAFYLCASSMSVNNEQFFGPGTRLTVL.